Shown below are 2 T cell receptor beta chains from a single sample sequenced in a study of T cells in Graves' hyperthyroidism and ophthalmopathy. RNA transcripts gave rise to amplified TCR beta CDR3 regions. The HTBI primer set drove a first-round RT-PCR of the TCR CDR3. TCRdb processed the multiplex PCR reads anew with MiXCR; each CDR3 protein has one entry. The sample consists of 130,000 or so distinct CDR3 sequences, approximately 20% of them appearing once. The sequenced material came from blood. Source of these receptors: a woman aged 50 to 60 with Graves' hyperthyroidism that later progressed to Graves' ophthalmopathy.

This clonotype was picked up many times. The V call is TRBV20-1, the J call TRBJ1-5; unclear D gene. The CDR3 is 14 amino acids. Per the germline V gene, CDR1 is DFQATT and CDR2 is SNEGSKA (reference sequence). The V end was cut by 0 bases, the J end by 0 bases, with 6 bases between. CDR3 coding DNA: TGCAGTGCTAGAGAGGCAGATAGCAATCAGCCCCAGCATTTT. Encoded protein: CSAREADSNQPQHF.

This clonotype appeared many times. CDR3 sequence reads: CASSSSGRSYEQYF. Written as DNA, the CDR3 is TGTGCCAGCAGCTCTAGCGGGAGATCCTACGAGCAGTACTTC. The chain joins TRBV7-6 to TRBJ2-7; 10 bases match TRBD2. The CDR3 consists of 14 residues. Germline V gene data show CDR1 as SGHVS and CDR2 as FNYEAQ. Germline trimming cut 4 bases from V and 1 base from J; bases unmatched to any gene: 1.